Below are 27 T cell receptor beta chains sequenced from a single sample in a study of T cells after yellow fever vaccination. Using its own MiXCR run on the 5' RACE reads, TCRdb lists one record per CDR3 protein. The sample carries 95,000 to 150,000 distinct CDR3 sequences, about 16% recorded once. This specimen was CD8+ T cells sorted from PBMCs, taken 5 days after the yellow fever booster vaccination. Receptors originate from a man aged 18 to 35 who received the YFV17D yellow fever vaccine.

This clonotype was counted only a few times. The V call is TRBV4-3, the J call TRBJ2-2; D not certain. The CDR3 covers 16 residues. In germline, CDR1 is LGHNA, CDR2 YSLEER. The V and J ends lost 1 base and 3 bases respectively, with 12 bases between them. The CDR3 DNA follows: TGCGCCAGCAGCCAAGTTCTATTAGGGTACACCGGGGAGCTGTTTTTT. Protein product: CASSQVLLGYTGELFF.

This chain uses TRBV7-9 with TRBJ2-2; D is possibly TRBD2 (5 bases). Trimming cost V 8 bases and J 4 bases, with 11 bases left between them. CDR1 and CDR2 from the germline V gene are SEHNR and FQNEAQ (reference sequence). This CDR3 region has 13 residues. CDR3 in DNA: TGTGCCAGCTCTGGGAGTGGCACCGGGGAGCTGTTTTTT. Amino acid sequence: CASSGSGTGELFF.

This clonotype was detected a few times. The chain is built from TRBV6-4 and TRBJ2-3; D call uncertain. Trimming took off 4 bases at V and 1 base at J, with 9 bases between the two ends. Germline values: CDR1 MRHNA, CDR2 SNTAGT. This CDR3 spans 14 amino acids. DNA for the CDR3: TGTGCCAGCAGTGCGATTGGGGGCACAGATACGCAGTATTTT. It encodes CASSAIGGTDTQYF.

The rearrangement uses TRBV27 and TRBJ1-6; tentative D call: TRBD1 (5 bases). The CDR3 loop spans 14 amino acids. V was clipped by 3 bases and J by 10 bases, with 13 bases between them. Germline CDR1 and CDR2: MNHEY and SMNVEV (reference sequence). CDR3 sequence reads: CASSFGGPRSPLHF. The CDR3, as DNA: TGTGCCAGCAGTTTTGGGGGTCCGAGATCACCCCTCCACTTT.

V and J are TRBV27 and TRBJ1-5; D is uncertain. The germline V gene encodes CDR1 MNHEY and CDR2 SMNVEV (reference sequence). The CDR3 loop spans 13 amino acids. V lost 8 bases, J lost 0 bases, and 8 bases lay in between. CDR3 DNA: TGTGCCAGCGGCTTGTATAGCAATCAGCCCCAGCATTTT. Protein sequence: CASGLYSNQPQHF.

As concerns this clonotype: The junction shows a germline mismatch at one end, possibly a read error. The V call is TRBV6-2 or TRBV6-3, the J call TRBJ2-1; 9 bases line up with TRBD2. The germline V gene has CDR1 MNHEY and CDR2 SVGEGT. This CDR3 is 16 amino acids long. CDR3 bases: TGTGCCAGCAGTTACGCCCCGGACGGGATAGCGGGGGACCGGGGTTTC. Protein: CASSYAPDGIAGDRGF.

This clonotype has a count of ten or more. The chain combines TRBV6-2 or TRBV6-3 with TRBJ2-4; unclear D gene. The CDR3 totals 14 residues. Trimming shortened V by 8 bases and J by 8 bases, and 19 bases separated the two germline ends. Germline CDR1 MNHEY, CDR2 SVGEGT. The CDR3 here is CASPSRACEHIQYF. As DNA, the CDR3 is TGTGCCAGCCCCTCCCGCGCATGCGAGCACATTCAGTACTTC.

The CDR3 DNA is TGTGCCAGTAGTATGACGACAGGGACTAATTCACCCCTCCACTTT. This codes for CASSMTTGTNSPLHF. The gene calls are TRBV19 and TRBJ1-6; 7 bases agree with TRBD1. V lost 3 bases to trimming and J lost 6 bases; unmatched junction nucleotides: 5. The CDR3 contains 15 residues. The germline CDR1 and CDR2 sequences are LNHDA and SQIVND (reference sequence). Full variable domain (rest looked up from reference TRBV19 and TRBJ1-6): DGGITQSPKYLFRKEGQNVTLSCEQNLNHDAMYWYRQDPGQGLRLIYYSQIVNDFQKGDIAEGYSVSREKKESFPLTVTSAQKNPTAFYLCASSMTTGTNSPLHFGNGTRLTVT.

This clonotype has a handful of counts. This sequence joins TRBV4-1 and TRBJ2-1; TRBD1 matches 8 bases. The germline V gene has CDR1 MGHRA and CDR2 YSYEKL. J was trimmed by 5 bases and V by 1 base; bases with no gene match: 10. This CDR3 contains 17 residues. The CDR3 region has the DNA TGCGCCAGCAGCCAAGTGGTGGACAGGGTGGTCAACAATGAGCAGTTCTTC. It translates to CASSQVVDRVVNNEQFF.

This clonotype was seen a few times. The chain recombines TRBV7-6 with TRBJ1-3; possible D gene TRBD1, 6 bases. V gave up 4 bases and J gave up 1 base, with 17 bases separating them. This CDR3 is built from 17 residues. Germline loops: CDR1 SGHVS, CDR2 FNYEAQ. CDR3 loop: CASSSTDDRRSGNTIYF. CDR3 coding DNA: TGTGCCAGCAGCTCCACAGACGACAGGAGGTCTGGAAACACCATATATTTT.

The chain couples TRBV6-2 or TRBV6-3 to TRBJ2-5, with D perhaps given as TRBD1 or TRBD2 (6 bases each). The CDR3 extends over 13 amino acids. V lost 6 bases to trimming and J lost 5 bases, with 13 bases between them. Germline V gene sequence: CDR1 MNHEY, CDR2 SVGEGT. This CDR3 is CASRLRGRETQYF. DNA for the CDR3: TGTGCCAGCAGGCTACGGGGGCGGGAGACCCAGTACTTC.

V gene TRBV7-2 combines with J gene TRBJ2-3; a possible D gene is TRBD2 (5 bases). Deletions cut 5 bases from V and 4 bases from J, with 13 bases between. The CDR3 totals 14 residues. From germline, CDR1 is SGHTA and CDR2 FQGNSA. CDR3 coding DNA: TGTGCCAGCAGCCCAAGGCTAGCTGCAGATACGCAGTATTTT. It encodes CASSPRLAADTQYF.

This clonotype appeared a few times. The DNA for the CDR3 is TGTGCCAGCAGCCAAGGAGCTACTAGCCTTGAGAGCAATGAGCAGTTCTTC. Translated, it gives CASSQGATSLESNEQFF. The chain couples TRBV7-6 to TRBJ2-1; possibly TRBD2 for D (6 bases). Germline loops: CDR1 SGHVS, CDR2 FNYEAQ. V was cut by 5 bases and J by 6 bases, with 23 bases left in between. The CDR3 is 17 amino acids.

This clonotype was found a few times. V is TRBV6-6 and J is TRBJ2-7, with unresolved D. V was pared by 9 bases and J by 2 bases, with 23 bases between. Germline V gene data show CDR1 as MNHNY and CDR2 as SVGAGI (reference sequence). The CDR3 length is 16 residues. CDR3 sequence (DNA): TGTGCCAGTAAACCTATGACCTCTTCGAGTACCTACGAGCAGTACTTC. This gives the protein CASKPMTSSSTYEQYF.

The genes are TRBV29-1 and TRBJ2-7; perhaps TRBD2 as D (5 bases). Germline-derived CDR1 and CDR2 are SQVTM and ANQGSEA. Trimming left V 7 bases short and J 6 bases short, with 19 bases between. The CDR3 has 13 residues. The CDR3 bases are TGCAGCGCGCAAAGCCCCCTTGGAGGCGAGCAGTACTTC. Its protein product is CSAQSPLGGEQYF.

This clonotype was seen more than once but under ten times. The chain employs TRBV27 and TRBJ2-7, with D maybe TRBD2 (5 bases). The ends were cut back, 5 bases at V and 0 bases at J, with 14 bases in the middle. This CDR3 spans 15 amino acids. Germline loops: CDR1 MNHEY, CDR2 SMNVEV (reference sequence). CDR3 nucleotides: TGTGCCAGCAGTCCGACCCCCGGGAACTCCTACGAGCAGTACTTC. Amino acids: CASSPTPGNSYEQYF.

This clonotype was seen ten or more times. The chain uses TRBV12-3 or TRBV12-4 and TRBJ1-2; D is ambiguous. V was trimmed by 5 bases and J by 6 bases, leaving 16 bases between them. The CDR3 has 14 residues. CDR3 nucleotide sequence: TGTGCCAGCAGTCCCGGACCTCCCGGGGATGGCTACACCTTC. It is translated as CASSPGPPGDGYTF.

This clonotype was seen only a few times. In DNA, the CDR3 is TGCAGCGTCCACCTTGGGGGGTACAATGAGCAGTTCTTC. Residues: CSVHLGGYNEQFF. The chain joins TRBV29-1 to TRBJ2-1; D may be TRBD2 (6 bases). The V end lost 6 bases, the J end lost 4 bases, and 13 bases lay between the germline ends. This CDR3 has 13 residues. CDR1 is SQVTM and CDR2 is ANQGSEA in the germline V gene.

This clonotype was counted a few times. The chain links TRBV20-1 to TRBJ2-7; 7 bases are shared with TRBD1. The CDR3 sequence is 16 residues long. V shed 4 bases and J 2 bases; nucleotides not matched to a gene: 14. The V gene's germline CDR1 is DFQATT and CDR2 SNEGSKA (reference sequence). CDR3 protein: CSAIPPADRATYEQYF. The CDR3 bases are TGCAGTGCTATACCTCCCGCCGACAGGGCGACCTACGAGCAGTACTTC.

This clonotype was counted a few times. This sequence joins TRBV28 and TRBJ1-2; the D is unclear. Germline CDR1 is MDHEN and CDR2 is SYDVKM. Trimming cost V 8 bases and J 0 bases, with 19 bases left between them. The CDR3 is 16 amino acids. The CDR3 spells CASLGRAATANYGYTF. The CDR3 bases are TGTGCCAGCCTCGGACGAGCAGCCACTGCTAACTATGGCTACACCTTC.

This chain uses TRBV10-3 with TRBJ1-3, with D maybe TRBD1 (5 bases). Trimming took 11 bases from V and 1 from J, leaving 15 bases between them. This CDR3 has 14 residues. Germline V CDR1 and CDR2: ENHRY, SYGVKD. The CDR3 here is CASQTVLSGNTIYF. The CDR3 bases are TGTGCCTCCCAGACAGTCTTGTCTGGAAACACCATATATTTT.

This clonotype was recorded many times. The V call is TRBV9, the J call TRBJ2-3; D is ambiguous. Trimming stripped 0 bases from V and 1 base from J, with 18 bases between. Germline V gives CDR1 SGDLS, CDR2 YYNGEE. This CDR3 comprises 18 residues. In nucleotides, the CDR3 is TGTGCCAGCAGCGTAGGCCATGACATGTACTCCGGCACAGATACGCAGTATTTT. It encodes CASSVGHDMYSGTDTQYF.

This clonotype occurred a few times. The CDR3 DNA follows: TGTGCCAGCAGTGAGGGGGATCTGGGGAGTTCACCCCTCCACTTT. As protein: CASSEGDLGSSPLHF. V is TRBV6-1 and J is TRBJ1-6, with D maybe TRBD1 (5 bases). The germline V gene encodes CDR1 MNHNS and CDR2 SASEGT. Between the trimmed V and J ends, which lost 3 bases and 9 bases, there was a span of 15 bases. This CDR3 has 15 amino acids.

The rearrangement joins TRBV11-2 to TRBJ2-1; TRBD1 is a possible D gene (6 bases). The CDR3 loop spans 15 amino acids. Germline assignment: CDR1 SGHAT and CDR2 FQNNGV. V shed 4 bases and J shed 1 base, with 11 bases lying between them. CDR3 DNA: TGTGCCAGCAGCTGGGGCAGGGGTTCCTACAATGAGCAGTTCTTC. This gives the protein CASSWGRGSYNEQFF. Variable domain in full (rest from reference TRBV11-2 and TRBJ2-1): EAGVAQSPRYKIIEKRQSVAFWCNPISGHATLYWYQQILGQGPKLLIQFQNNGVVDDSQLPKDRFSAERLKGVDSTLKIQPAKLEDSAVYLCASSWGRGSYNEQFFGPGTRLTVL.

This clonotype has only a few counts. The V and J genes are TRBV6-1 and TRBJ1-2; D ambiguous. The CDR3 runs 15 residues. Germline CDR1 MNHNS, CDR2 SASEGT. The V end lost 1 base, the J end lost 4 bases, and 13 bases lay between the germline ends. CDR3 bases: TGTGCCAGCAGTGAAGAGAGACTCAGGCCCTATGGCTACACCTTC. As protein: CASSEERLRPYGYTF.

The genes are TRBV6-2 or TRBV6-3 and TRBJ2-1, with D unresolved. V lost 7 bases and J lost 0, with 10 bases in between. This CDR3 has 14 amino acids. CDR1 and CDR2 (germline): MNHEY, SVGEGT. The CDR3 region has the DNA TGTGCCAGCAACCCTGAGAGCTCCTACAATGAGCAGTTCTTC. Translation gives CASNPESSYNEQFF.

The chain employs TRBV12-3 or TRBV12-4 and TRBJ1-3, with D tentatively TRBD1 (5 bases). Trimming took 8 bases from V and 6 from J, leaving 11 bases between them. The CDR3 is made up of 12 amino acids. CDR3 region: CASALTVNTIYF. The CDR3 DNA sequence: TGTGCCAGCGCCCTGACAGTAAACACCATATATTTT.